This paragraph reports one TCR beta chain. This sample is part of a study of Ad26.COV2.S vaccination and SARS-CoV-2 variants. CDR3 length: 14 amino acids. Germline V lookup: CDR1 MGHDK, CDR2 SYGVNS. The V and J ends lost 0 bases and 4 bases respectively, with 9 bases between them. As for treatment: over 15 received Ad26.COV2.S at low or high dose, single or two shots; roughly five received placebo; per-sample allocation not given. Vaccine and placebo recipients were sampled on day 63 after the first injection. Sequenced by immunoSEQ multiplex PCR; TCRdb stores in-frame clones only, minus some. The sample yields 440,000 or so clones, roughly nine tenths seen once.

The chain employs TRBV25-1 and TRBJ1-2; D gene uncertain. The sample was peripheral blood, taken in a trial of Ad26.COV2.S vaccine versus placebo. This clonotype was obtained from a person between 18 and 59 years old who received the Ad26.COV2.S COVID-19 vaccine or a placebo. The CDR3 coding sequence is TGTGCCAGCAGTGAATATGACACCTTCTATGGCTACACCTTC. Translating gives CASSEYDTFYGYTF.